This T cell receptor (beta chain) was observed in a study of cytomegalovirus exposure and HLA in healthy donors (dated by TCRdb to the late 2010s). Describing the broader study: An earlier analysis of some 600 of the donors reported 276 Gb of sequence data and around 120 million unique TCR beta sequences obtained from roughly 180 million T cells. Roughly 300 gigabases of sequencing data and tens of millions of unique TCR sequences were included in an early release covering about 620 HLA-typed donors. Of the 300 to 400 genotyped donors, over 70% fell in the genetic ancestry cluster associated with self-reported Caucasian donors. The study was designed to test whether signatures of past pathogen exposure could be identified by cataloging public T cell receptors. The study profiled the T cell repertoires of around 700 subjects by immunosequencing and related them to cytomegalovirus serostatus. In addition to the first cohort of about 650 subjects, a separate validation cohort of 120 different subjects was used. The study combined high-throughput TCR immunosequencing, statistical association of individual TCRs with disease status, and machine learning to predict cytomegalovirus infection status. In a later analysis, previously published TCR beta repertoires from fewer than 750 donors were re-analyzed and high-resolution HLA genotyping was added so that TCR occurrence patterns could be studied. Rather than using new phenotypic data, the later analysis identified candidate immune exposures from TCR beta sequences and from how often those sequences occurred across donors. An earlier analysis of roughly 600 of the donors used high-throughput TCR beta sequencing to judge whether each TCR beta V gene segment behaved as functional or pseudogenic. Donor age, sex, ethnicity and CMV serostatus were compiled alongside the repertoire data. A later genetic analysis used genome-wide SNP genotypes for about 60% of the roughly 670 donors, treating that subset as a discovery cohort. All discovery cohort repertoires had been generated on a single sequencing platform. HLA typing included class I and class II loci at four-digit resolution. Typing coverage differed by locus: A, B, C, DRB1 and DQB1 were typed in about 629-640 donors, DQA1 in about 510, DPA1 in some 600, and DPB1 in just under 490. Roughly five DR-DQ haplotypes were treated as single units for association and clustering because of strong linkage in the cohort. On average, roughly 250,000 unique TCR beta nucleotide sequences were sequenced per donor among 350 to 400 genotyped donors of the cohort, with roughly 18% of those sequences being non-productive. General study outcomes and caveats: The sequencing pipeline was judged likely to have produced a cluster of highly shared sequence variants as a technical artifact. Because some donors lacked HLA typing at each locus, the association tests relied only on the typed subset. At a false discovery rate of 0.05, a later analysis linked 16,951 TCR beta sequences to specific HLA alleles. In an earlier analysis of 587 of the donors, most TCR beta V segments appeared in productive rearrangements about 87% or about 30% of the time, broadly matching IMGT annotations. The presence/absence analyses assumed that sequencing depth was roughly uniform across donors, and that assumption may not be true. In a later analysis, HLA-associated TCR beta chains were found to be more clonally expanded and to have lower generation probabilities than equally common non-associated chains. Correlated functional status among segregating V segments might be attributable to linkage disequilibrium, but an unknown experimental factor could not be ruled out. In a later genetic analysis, fewer N-insertions in productive TCRs were reported among donors in an Asian-associated ancestry cluster than the approximately 670-donor mean. Because the 87-base-pair reads could not distinguish some IMGT-functional V segments, including TRBV6-2 and TRBV6-3, those segments were excluded. Assigning TCR associations to individual alleles was difficult when HLA alleles, especially DR and DQ, strongly co-occurred. In this cohort, only TCR beta chains were sequenced, and detectable features were limited by the absence of alpha or paired-chain data. According to a later analysis, parvovirus B19, influenza, CMV and Epstein-Barr virus appeared linked to several top co-occurrence clusters. In the study, some 160 TCR beta chains were listed as associated with cytomegalovirus. A further reported finding was that TCR beta sequences accurately predicted the HLA-A and HLA-B alleles for most subjects in the first cohort. Because counts were too low, about 18 rarely observed V segments, including chromosome 9 orphons, were left out of the earlier analysis of roughly 600 of the donors. In vitro tests confirmed that three of the cytomegalovirus-associated TCR beta chains recognize cytomegalovirus antigens. V-gene and J-gene trimming of TCR beta chains was associated with a missense DCLRE1C variant in a later genetic analysis, and the association was replicated in an independent cohort. Cytomegalovirus status was reported to be diagnosed by the classifier with high specificity and sensitivity in both the original and validation cohorts. Most CMV-associated TCR beta chains appeared to be HLA-restricted in a later analysis, and the HLA associations seemed to be driven largely by CMV exposure. According to the authors, the approach could potentially be generalized to other disease states and immunological phenotypes. Most TCR sequences were observed very rarely across donors, whereas some public TCRs were present in many individuals. The only immune exposure information available for the cohort was CMV serostatus. According to a later analysis, TCR association rates differed among HLA loci, with DRB1 alleles showing the most associated TCRs and HLA-C alleles showing the fewest.

The cohort consisted of hundreds of healthy bone marrow donors. All cohort members were sampled while nominally healthy, although unrecorded immune exposures were likely present. The donor was CMV seronegative and was included in the group of a few hundred seronegative cohort members. Each donor provided a peripheral blood sample, and peripheral blood mononuclear cells were used for TCR beta sequencing. Genomic DNA was extracted from the blood cell samples with the Qiagen DNeasy Blood Extraction Kit. The germline V gene supplies CDR1 LGHNA and CDR2 YSLEER. Relative to germline, V is missing 0 bases and J is missing 2 bases, with 5 bases of the junction outside any gene match. Including the terminal cysteine and phenylalanine, the CDR3 comprises 16 residues. Only CDR3 DNA is held: 48 bases, read in frame from base 1. Of note for this clone: The antigen it recognizes is unknown. No base quality information exists; no much larger clone differs at one position.

Libraries were prepared through the immunoSEQ multiplex PCR assay. For the multiplex PCR, a mixture combining 60 forward primers for TCR Vbeta segments and 13 reverse primers for TCR Jbeta segments was used. Amplification of the CDR3 region of rearranged TCR beta genes was performed with a multiplex PCR assay on genomic DNA. The Illumina HiSeq System was used to sequence the amplified TCR beta libraries as 87-base-pair reads. From the authors' description of their analysis: In a later analysis, 80 million or so unique TCR beta chains were counted across the approximately 670 repertoires, and around 11 million of these chains were shared by at least two donors. Raw reads were error-corrected and collapsed into unique sequences by a nearest-neighbor algorithm in which closely related sequences were merged to remove PCR and sequencing errors. To assign V, D and J gene segments, CDR3 sequences were aligned to IMGT reference sequences. For a sequence to be retained, a match of at least six nucleotides was required to both a V gene segment and a J gene segment. A rearrangement counted as productive if the CDR3 had no stop codons and remained in frame with V and J, and every other rearrangement counted as non-productive. CDR3 was defined according to IMGT convention as the region running from the second conserved V-encoded cysteine to the conserved J-encoded phenylalanine. Sequences without an unambiguous match to a single V gene segment were excluded from the earlier analysis of several hundred of the donors. In an earlier analysis of several hundred of the donors, a V segment was called functional when productive rearrangements were above 56.7%, and segregating when the standard deviation between donors exceeded 5%. A statistical classification framework was built for diagnosing cytomegalovirus status from the catalog of TCR beta chain sequences. In a later analysis, V and J genes were assigned by comparing TCR nucleotide sequences against IMGT/GENE-DB human TR gene sequences. The TCRdist pipeline was used in a later analysis to assign CDR3 sequences and most-parsimonious VDJ recombination scenarios. In a later analysis, each TCR beta chain was defined by its CDR3 amino acid sequence together with its V-gene family, and reads without a unique V-gene family were excluded. To address suspected cross-contamination and a sequencing artifact, a later analysis removed approximately 600 highly shared, low-generation-probability nucleotide sequences. In a later analysis, a clonal expansion index was calculated for each public chain from normalized within-repertoire ranks of inferred template counts. In a later analysis, generation probabilities were computed using a VDJ recombination model fitted to out-of-frame rearrangements, and the results were checked against IGoR. In a later analysis, hypergeometric tests were used to score TCR-TCR, TCR-HLA and TCR-CMV co-occurrence, with a repertoire-size bias correction applied to TCR pairs. A later analysis estimated false discovery rates by permuting HLA or CMV assignments 20 times. A later analysis grouped co-occurring TCRs with DBSCAN, adding TCRdist sequence similarity when clustering within HLA-allele-positive subsets. Repertoires with fewer than 30,000 or more than 120,000 public chains, plus five repertoires with anomalous nucleotide sharing, were excluded from co-occurrence clustering. TCRdb took this table from immuneACCESS and kept in-frame rearrangements with V and J called. Such tables lack part of the clones; where checked against another copy, unresolved V genes explain under half of the gap, and the rest is unexplained. The DNA gave D and trimming, while V, J and clone size come from that table. In all, the sample holds roughly 150,000 clones, and about 80% of those were seen once. Of the sample, roughly an eighth falls within the top ten clones.

The sequence was collected from a middle-aged woman in good health and CMV-seronegative. The chain joins TRBV4-3 to TRBJ1-1, and 8 junctional nucleotides match TRBD1. The sequenced sample was PBMCs. The CDR3 protein is CASSQDQGQGNTEAFF. The base sequence is TGCGCCAGCAGCCAAGATCAAGGACAGGGCAACACTGAAGCTTTCTTT.